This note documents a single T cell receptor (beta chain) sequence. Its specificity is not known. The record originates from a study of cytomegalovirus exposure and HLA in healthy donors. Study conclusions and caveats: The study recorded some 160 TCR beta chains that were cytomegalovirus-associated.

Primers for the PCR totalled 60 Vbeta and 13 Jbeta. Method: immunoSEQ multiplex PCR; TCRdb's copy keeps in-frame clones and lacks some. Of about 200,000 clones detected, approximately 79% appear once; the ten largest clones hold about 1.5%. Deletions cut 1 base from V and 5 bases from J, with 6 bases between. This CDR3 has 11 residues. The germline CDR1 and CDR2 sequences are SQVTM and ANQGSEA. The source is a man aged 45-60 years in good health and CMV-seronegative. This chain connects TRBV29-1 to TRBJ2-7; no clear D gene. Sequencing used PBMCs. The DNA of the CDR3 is TGCAGCGTTGAAGCACCAGACGAGCAGTACTTC. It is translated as CSVEAPDEQYF.